The 22 T cell receptor beta chains below all came from one sample that was sequenced in a study of control samples from healthy donors and cancer patients (TCRdb year 2020). Libraries were made using the immunoSEQ multiplex PCR assay. Here the immuneACCESS table is served through TCRdb, limited to in-frame sequences with V and J called. Missing clones are a known gap in these copies; in checked studies unresolved V genes cover under half, and the rest lacks a known reason. In all, the sample holds tens of thousands of clones, and 95% to 96% of those were seen once. The ten largest clones add up to around 1.9% of the sample. Sequences were obtained from blood. Receptor source: a young woman in good health.

The chain recombines TRBV18 with TRBJ2-5; possibly TRBD2 for D (6 bases). The CDR3 runs to 17 residues. Germline V gene lookup returns CDR1 KGHSH and CDR2 LQKENI. V lost 2 bases and J 3 bases, leaving 19 bases between the germline ends. This CDR3 reads CASSPGPLGGREETQYF. In nucleotides, the CDR3 is TGTGCCAGCTCACCAGGGCCCCTCGGGGGTCGGGAAGAGACCCAGTACTTC.

The chain recombines TRBV3-1 (or the pseudogene TRBV3-2) with TRBJ1-2; 10 positions agree with TRBD1. Trimming at V came to 7 bases and at J to 0 bases, leaving 8 bases not matched to a gene. Germline CDR1 and CDR2: LGHDT and YNNKEL (reference sequence). The CDR3 covers 16 residues. CDR3 amino acids: CASTGDRGGSNYGYTF. CDR3 sequence (DNA): TGTGCCAGCACCGGGGACAGGGGCGGCTCTAACTATGGCTACACCTTC.

This chain uses TRBV5-6 with TRBJ2-1; 8 bases match TRBD2. The CDR3 extends over 17 amino acids. V dropped 2 bases and J dropped 4; count of bases not matched to a gene: 11. Germline V gene lookup returns CDR1 SGHDT and CDR2 YYEEEE. In DNA, the CDR3 is TGTGCCAGCAGCTTTCTAGCGGGCACGACGGCGTACAATGAGCAGTTCTTC. Its protein product is CASSFLAGTTAYNEQFF.

This chain joins TRBV14 and TRBJ1-3; D might be TRBD1 (6 bases). Trimming shortened V by 4 bases and J by 0 bases, and 13 bases separated the two germline ends. The CDR3 extends over 16 amino acids. Germline V gene lookup returns CDR1 SGHDN and CDR2 FVKESK. The CDR3 loop is CASSRRQASSGNTIYF. CDR3 bases: TGTGCCAGCAGCCGGCGACAGGCGAGCTCTGGAAACACCATATATTTT.

The chain links TRBV27 to TRBJ2-5; TRBD2 aligns across 8 bases. The ends lost 4 bases at V and 2 bases at J; junction bases unmatched: 6. The CDR3 is made up of 15 amino acids. Looked up from germline, CDR1 is MNHEY and CDR2 is SMNVEV (reference sequence). The CDR3 spells CASSSVAGMQETQYF. CDR3 in DNA: TGTGCCAGCAGTTCCGTAGCGGGAATGCAAGAGACCCAGTACTTC.

The chain combines TRBV7-8 with TRBJ1-4; maybe TRBD1 (5 bases). The CDR3 spans 17 residues. Trimming took off 0 bases at V and 0 bases at J, with 11 bases between the two ends. Per the germline V gene, CDR1 is SGHVS and CDR2 is FQNEAQ. CDR3 in amino acids: CASSLAPTDPTNEKLFF. CDR3 nucleotides: TGTGCCAGCAGCTTAGCGCCGACAGATCCAACTAATGAAAAACTGTTTTTT.

J is TRBJ2-7 and V is TRBV19, with 8 bases matching TRBD2. The CDR3 loop spans 15 amino acids. Germline loops: CDR1 LNHDA, CDR2 SQIVND (reference sequence). The V segment lost 3 bases and the J segment 6 bases; nucleotides outside the gene matches: 10. In nucleotides, the CDR3 is TGTGCCAGTAGTATTTCATCAGCGGGAGTGAGCGAGCAGTACTTC. Its protein is CASSISSAGVSEQYF.

This clone came up a few times. V usage is TRBV6-5 and J usage is TRBJ1-1, with D perhaps TRBD1 (5 bases). Trimming removed 6 bases from V and 4 bases from J, with 18 bases in between. The CDR3 loop spans 15 amino acids. Per germline, CDR1 MNHEY and CDR2 SVGAGI. The DNA of the CDR3 is TGTGCCAGCAGAGCTACTCTAGGGGCAGTCACTGAAGCTTTCTTT. Its protein product is CASRATLGAVTEAFF.

This sequence joins TRBV5-6 and TRBJ1-2, with D uncertain. There are 13 residues in the CDR3. Germline CDR1 reads SGHDT; CDR2 reads YYEEEE. V was pared by 0 bases and J by 2 bases, with 5 bases between. The CDR3 DNA sequence: TGTGCCAGCAGCTTGGCGCAGAACTATGGCTACACCTTC. Translating gives CASSLAQNYGYTF.

This chain connects TRBV5-6 to TRBJ1-1; D uncertain. Germline V gene sequence: CDR1 SGHDT, CDR2 YYEEEE. This CDR3 has 13 amino acids. V gave up 3 bases and J gave up 8 bases, with 14 bases separating them. CDR3 nucleotides: TGTGCCAGCAGCTCTTACAACAACGGGGAAGCTTTCTTT. This gives the protein CASSSYNNGEAFF. Full variable domain (outside the CDR3, taken from reference TRBV5-6 and TRBJ1-1): DAGVTQSPTHLIKTRGQQVTLRCSPKSGHDTVSWYQQALGQGPQFIFQYYEEEERQRGNFPDRFSGHQFPNYSSELNVNALLLGDSALYLCASSSYNNGEAFFGQGTRLTVV.

This rearrangement joins TRBV18 to TRBJ2-5; D may be TRBD1 (5 bases). CDR1 KGHSH and CDR2 LQKENI come from the germline V gene. There are 16 residues in the CDR3. Trimming removed 3 bases from V and 4 bases from J, with 18 bases in between. CDR3 sequence (DNA): TGTGCCAGCTCACCGATATACTCAGGGTCTTCAGAGACCCAGTACTTC. It translates to CASSPIYSGSSETQYF.

The CDR3 spells CANALYEQYF. The CDR3 nucleotides are TGTGCCAACGCCCTCTACGAGCAGTACTTC. The rearrangement uses TRBV7-3 and TRBJ2-7, with D unresolved. V lost 10 bases to trimming and J lost 3 bases, with 7 bases between them. CDR3 length: 10 amino acids. CDR1 SGHTA and CDR2 FQGTGA come from the germline V gene.

V is TRBV15 and J is TRBJ1-5; maybe TRBD1 (6 bases). Germline V CDR1 and CDR2: LNHNV, YYDKDF (reference sequence). The CDR3 has 14 residues. The germline V and J ends were trimmed by 2 bases and 1 base, with 6 bases remaining between them. CDR3 residues: CATSRTGSNQPQHF. For the CDR3, the DNA is TGTGCCACCAGCAGAACAGGGAGCAATCAGCCCCAGCATTTT.

J is TRBJ1-6 and V is TRBV27; D not resolved. Germline V gene lookup returns CDR1 MNHEY and CDR2 SMNVEV (reference sequence). Trimming stripped 4 bases from V and 5 bases from J, with 12 bases between. The CDR3 is 15 residues long. CDR3 residues: CASSSVNINNSPLHF. The CDR3 DNA reads as TGTGCCAGCAGTTCGGTTAACATTAATAATTCACCCCTCCACTTT.

This rearrangement joins TRBV19 to TRBJ2-1; D ambiguous. Trimming cost V 6 bases and J 0 bases, with 0 bases left between them. The CDR3 length is 11 residues. In germline, CDR1 is LNHDA, CDR2 SQIVND (reference sequence). CDR3 region: CASSSYNEQFF. In DNA form, the CDR3 reads TGTGCCAGTAGCTCCTACAATGAGCAGTTCTTC.

This clone occurred once. V gene TRBV5-6 combines with J gene TRBJ2-1, with TRBD1 identical over 8 bases. With 1 base clipped from V and 6 bases from J, the junction kept 3 bases outside the gene matches. The CDR3 extends over 14 amino acids. CDR1 and CDR2 (germline): SGHDT, YYEEEE. The CDR3 DNA reads as TGTGCCAGCAGCTTGCGGGACAGGCGCAATGAGCAGTTCTTC. Its translation: CASSLRDRRNEQFF.

The chain combines TRBV24-1 with TRBJ2-3, with a possible D match to TRBD2 (6 bases). Trimming took 9 bases from V and 1 from J, leaving 10 bases between them. Germline V gene data show CDR1 as KGHDR and CDR2 as SFDVKD. This CDR3 comprises 13 residues. The CDR3 sequence is CATGGPGTDTQYF. CDR3 nucleotides: TGTGCCACCGGAGGGCCGGGCACAGATACGCAGTATTTT.

V and J are TRBV19 and TRBJ2-3; a weak D match, TRBD2 (6 bases). The CDR3 extends over 17 amino acids. Germline CDR1 LNHDA, CDR2 SQIVND (reference sequence). V gave up 5 bases and J gave up 2 bases, with 20 bases separating them. DNA of the CDR3: TGTGCCAGTAGTCCCCGGGGGTTTGAGAACCCCACAGATACGCAGTATTTT. It specifies CASSPRGFENPTDTQYF.

CDR3 amino acids: CAISGASGAYNEQFF. DNA for the CDR3: TGTGCCATCAGTGGTGCTAGCGGAGCCTACAATGAGCAGTTCTTC. The chain uses TRBV10-3 and TRBJ2-1; 7 positions agree with TRBD2. With 4 bases clipped from V and 2 bases from J, the junction kept 5 bases outside the gene matches. CDR3 size: 15 residues. Germline V gives CDR1 ENHRY, CDR2 SYGVKD.

The chain has TRBV15 and TRBJ2-1; 7 bases match TRBD2. The V segment lost 3 bases and the J segment 8 bases; nucleotides outside the gene matches: 13. The CDR3 consists of 16 residues. The V gene's germline CDR1 is LNHNV and CDR2 YYDKDF (reference sequence). DNA of the CDR3: TGTGCCACCAGCAGGTACGGGGAGGGCCAGTTGCATGAGCAGTTCTTC. This gives the protein CATSRYGEGQLHEQFF.

The genes are TRBV30 and TRBJ1-6; D might be TRBD1 (5 bases). Per germline, CDR1 GTSNPN and CDR2 SVGIG (reference sequence). The CDR3 loop spans 15 amino acids. Trimming cost V 0 bases and J 10 bases, with 16 bases left between them. For the CDR3, the DNA is TGTGCCTGGAGTGTAACCCTCGCCAGGGACTCACCCCTCCACTTT. Residues: CAWSVTLARDSPLHF.

The chain links TRBV3-1 (or the pseudogene TRBV3-2) to TRBJ2-1, with 8 bases that match TRBD2. The ends lost 5 bases at V and 3 bases at J; junction bases unmatched: 6. CDR1 is LGHDT, CDR2 YNNKEL, per germline (reference sequence). This CDR3 comprises 15 residues. The CDR3 bases are TGTGCCAGCAGCACTGGACTAGCCCTCTACAATGAGCAGTTCTTC. Translating gives CASSTGLALYNEQFF.